This TCR beta chain was found in a study of human T cells and chemical hapten exposure. This clonotype was detected only a few times. This may arise from a read error, as a much more abundant clone is one base away. Time point: patch test 1, 2 weeks after DPC sensitization. Indicated treatment: therapeutic diphenylcyclopropenone sensitization with weekly scalp DPC. The V end was cut by 5 bases, the J end by 2 bases, with 13 bases between. This CDR3 is 15 amino acids long. The germline gives CDR1 SQVTM, CDR2 ANQGSEA. In TCRdb, the RACE reads were re-called with MiXCR into one record per CDR3 protein. Among roughly 200,000 distinct CDR3 sequences listed, 20% to 25% were seen once.

This specimen was whole blood, taken in connection with sensitization to the hapten diphenylcyclopropenone (DPC). The chain employs TRBV29-1 and TRBJ2-6; D is undetermined. The source is a woman between 45 and 60 years old with alopecia areata. Some clones in this sample may be carry-over from other donors' samples. The CDR3 spells CSVQSDPTGANVLTF. Here the CDR3 DNA reads TGCAGCGTTCAGTCGGACCCTACTGGGGCCAACGTCCTGACTTTC.